The TCR beta chain under discussion was sequenced for a study of cytomegalovirus exposure and HLA in healthy donors. Study-level points and caveats: In a later analysis, at a false discovery rate of 0.05, 16,951 TCR beta sequences were associated with HLA alleles.

Note on this clone: What it binds is not known.

In the PCR, 60 Vbeta and 13 Jbeta primers were used. Profiled with immunoSEQ multiplex PCR; TCRdb holds only in-frame clones, not every one. Of nearly 95,000 clones listed, roughly three quarters were seen once; the top ten hold 3.5% to 4%. V was pared by 3 bases and J by 6 bases, with 12 bases between. This CDR3 is built from 15 residues. Germline V CDR1 and CDR2: SEHNR, FQNEAQ (reference sequence). The V gene is TRBV7-9, the J gene TRBJ1-6, with D tentatively TRBD1 (6 bases). The receptor was isolated from a woman in her forties in good health and CMV-seronegative. What was sequenced was PBMCs. The CDR3 protein is CASSFPGQFNSPLHF. Written as DNA, the CDR3 is TGTGCCAGCAGCTTCCCTGGACAGTTTAATTCACCCCTCCACTTT.